This note documents a single T cell receptor (beta chain) sequence. A read error may be the cause here, since a much bigger clone is one base away. V lost 5 bases to trimming and J lost 7 bases, with 18 bases between them. The CDR3 is made up of 14 amino acids. Looked up from germline, CDR1 is SEHNR and CDR2 is FQNEAQ (reference sequence). This entry comes from a study of low-dose radiotherapy and immunotherapy resistance in tumors. Study context: Cohort 1 was treated with 0.5 Gy per fraction at 2-week intervals, amounting to 6.5 Gy overall. Intravenous cyclophosphamide 200 mg/m2 was given every two weeks, one day before radiation and immunotherapy.

Noted time point: before trial treatment. The PCR that amplified TCRs ran for about 20 cycles, relying on a constant-region primer and a V-primer adapter. TCRdb reprocessed the reads with MiXCR, giving one entry per CDR3 protein. The sample gives about 46,000 distinct CDR3 sequences, 10% to 15% of which show up once; approximately 6.2% is in the top ten. The rearrangement joins TRBV7-9 to TRBJ2-7; no firm D call. The TCR was taken from a female donor with ovarian cancer. This sample comprised PBMCs, obtained before treatment. CDR3 nucleotide sequence: TGTGCCAGCAGCCACCCTTTCGAGAACAATGAGCAGTACTTC. The encoded protein is CASSHPFENNEQYF.